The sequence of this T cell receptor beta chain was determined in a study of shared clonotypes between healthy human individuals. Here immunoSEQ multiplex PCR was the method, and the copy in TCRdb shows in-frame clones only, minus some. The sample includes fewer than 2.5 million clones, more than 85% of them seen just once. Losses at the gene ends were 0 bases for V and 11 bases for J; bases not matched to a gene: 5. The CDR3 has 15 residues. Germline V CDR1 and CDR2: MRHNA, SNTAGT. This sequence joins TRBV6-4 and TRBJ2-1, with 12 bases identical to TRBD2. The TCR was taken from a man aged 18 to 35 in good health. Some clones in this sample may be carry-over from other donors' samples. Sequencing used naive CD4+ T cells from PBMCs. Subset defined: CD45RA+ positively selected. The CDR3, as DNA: TGTGCCAGCAGTGACTCTACTAGCGGGAGGTCCAAGCAGTTCTTC. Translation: CASSDSTSGRSKQFF.